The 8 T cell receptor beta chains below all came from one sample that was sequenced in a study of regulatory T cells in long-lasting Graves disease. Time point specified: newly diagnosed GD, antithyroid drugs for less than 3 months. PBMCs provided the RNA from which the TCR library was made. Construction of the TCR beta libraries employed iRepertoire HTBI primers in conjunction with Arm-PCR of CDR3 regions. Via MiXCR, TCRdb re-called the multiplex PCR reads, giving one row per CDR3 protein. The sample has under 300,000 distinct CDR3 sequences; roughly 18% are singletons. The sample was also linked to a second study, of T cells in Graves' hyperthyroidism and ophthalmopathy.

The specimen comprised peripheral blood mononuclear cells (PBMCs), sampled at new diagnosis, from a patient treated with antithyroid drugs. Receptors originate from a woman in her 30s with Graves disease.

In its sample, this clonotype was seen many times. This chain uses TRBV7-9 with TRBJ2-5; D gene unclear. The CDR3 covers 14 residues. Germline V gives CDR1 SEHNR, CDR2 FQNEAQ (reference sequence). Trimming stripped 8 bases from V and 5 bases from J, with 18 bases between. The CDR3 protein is CASSQDPLAETQYF. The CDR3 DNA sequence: TGTGCCAGCTCTCAGGACCCCTTGGCGGAGACCCAGTACTTC.

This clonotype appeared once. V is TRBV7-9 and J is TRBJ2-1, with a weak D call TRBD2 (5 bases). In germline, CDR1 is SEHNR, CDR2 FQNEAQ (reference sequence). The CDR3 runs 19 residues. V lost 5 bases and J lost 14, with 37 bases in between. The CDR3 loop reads CASSHNPSYDTPDYPSEFF. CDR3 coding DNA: TGTGCCAGCAGCCACAATCCGTCCTACGATACCCCCGACTACCCGAGCGAGTTCTTC.

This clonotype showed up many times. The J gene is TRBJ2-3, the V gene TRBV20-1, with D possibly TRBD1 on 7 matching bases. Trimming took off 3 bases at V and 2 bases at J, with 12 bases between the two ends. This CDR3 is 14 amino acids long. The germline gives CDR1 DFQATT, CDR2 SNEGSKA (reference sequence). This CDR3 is CSASQGGNTDTQYF. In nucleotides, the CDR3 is TGCAGTGCTAGTCAGGGGGGAAACACAGATACGCAGTATTTT.

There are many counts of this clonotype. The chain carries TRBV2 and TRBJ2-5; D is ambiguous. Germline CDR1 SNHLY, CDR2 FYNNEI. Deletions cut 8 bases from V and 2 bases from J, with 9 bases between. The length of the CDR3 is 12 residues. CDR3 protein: CASASPQETQYF. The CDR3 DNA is TGTGCCAGCGCCTCCCCACAAGAGACCCAGTACTTC.

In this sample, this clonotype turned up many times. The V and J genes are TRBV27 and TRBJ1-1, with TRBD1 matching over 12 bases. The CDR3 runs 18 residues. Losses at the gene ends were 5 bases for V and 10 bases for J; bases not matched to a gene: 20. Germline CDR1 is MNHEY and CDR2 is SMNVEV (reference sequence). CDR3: CASSPAVIGTGGSFGAFF. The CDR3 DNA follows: TGTGCCAGCAGTCCAGCCGTGATTGGGACAGGGGGCTCCTTTGGAGCTTTCTTT.

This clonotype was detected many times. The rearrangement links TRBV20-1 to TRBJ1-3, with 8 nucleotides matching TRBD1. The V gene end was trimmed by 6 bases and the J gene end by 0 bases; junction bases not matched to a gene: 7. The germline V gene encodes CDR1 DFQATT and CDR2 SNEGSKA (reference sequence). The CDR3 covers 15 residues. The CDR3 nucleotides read TGCAGTGCAAAGACAGGGGATCACTCTGGAAACACCATATATTTT. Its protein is CSAKTGDHSGNTIYF.

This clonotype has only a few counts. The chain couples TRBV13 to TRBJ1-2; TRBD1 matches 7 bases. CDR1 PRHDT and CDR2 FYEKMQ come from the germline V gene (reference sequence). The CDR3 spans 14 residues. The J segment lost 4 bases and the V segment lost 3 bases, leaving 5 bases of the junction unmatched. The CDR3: CASSLKTGPYGYTF. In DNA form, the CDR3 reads TGTGCCAGCAGCTTGAAGACAGGGCCCTATGGCTACACCTTC.

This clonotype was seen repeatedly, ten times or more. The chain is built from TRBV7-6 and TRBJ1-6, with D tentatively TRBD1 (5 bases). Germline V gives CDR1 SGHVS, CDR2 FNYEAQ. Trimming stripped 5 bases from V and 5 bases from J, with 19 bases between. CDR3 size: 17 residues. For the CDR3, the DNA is TGTGCCAGCAGCCGTGCGGGCAGGGACGTTAATAATTCACCCCTCCACTTT. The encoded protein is CASSRAGRDVNNSPLHF.